These T cell receptor beta chains were read from a single sample in a study of identifying expanded T cells in peripheral blood. TCRdb's copy holds only in-frame clones and misses some; the assay was immunoSEQ multiplex PCR. The sample has around 130,000 clones; around nine tenths are singletons. The sequenced sample consisted of blood. These receptors were obtained from a person between 18 and 75 years old in good health. CDR3s include the opening cysteine and the closing phenylalanine or tryptophan. A D gene is named only where the DNA matches it firmly. Rows give clone size only sometimes, using once, few, many, or a class for an expanded clone.

D	size	J	V	DNA	CDR3
.	.	TRBJ2-3	TRBV28	TGTGCCAGCAATGAGGGGGGGGTTACAGATACGCAGTATTTT	CASNEGGVTDTQYF
.	once	TRBJ1-2	TRBV29-1	TGCAGCGCCGAACCAGGGATGTATGGCTACACCTTC	CSAEPGMYGYTF
.	.	TRBJ2-5	TRBV28	TGTGCCAGCAGTTTTCCGGGGGGACAGAAAGAGACCCAGTACTTC	CASSFPGGQKETQYF
.	.	TRBJ2-7	TRBV18	TGTGCCAGCTCACCATCGGCAGGTAAAGCGTACTTC	CASSPSAGKAYF
.	.	TRBJ1-1	TRBV7-9	TGTGCCAGCAGCTTAGGGCTAGCAGAAGCTTTCTTT	CASSLGLAEAFF
TRBD1	few	TRBJ1-3	TRBV5-1	TGCGCCAGCAGCCCCGGGACAGGGGGGTACACCATATATTTT	CASSPGTGGYTIYF
.	.	TRBJ1-2	TRBV27	TGTGCCAGCAGTTTAAACAGGGTTGGTGGCTACACCTTC	CASSLNRVGGYTF
.	.	TRBJ2-7	TRBV5-6	TGTGCCAGCAGCTTGGGGACCCGGACGGAATACGAGCAGTACTTC	CASSLGTRTEYEQYF
TRBD1	.	TRBJ2-2	TRBV19	TGTGCCAGTAGCCCCCAGGGGGCGGTCACTGGGGAGCTGTTTTTT	CASSPQGAVTGELFF
.	.	TRBJ1-1	TRBV6-1	TGTGCCAGCAGTGAAGTTGGCACTGAAGCTTTCTTT	CASSEVGTEAFF
.	once	TRBJ1-2	TRBV6-6	TGTGCCAGCACCTCCCGGACGGCGAACTATGGCTACACCTTC	CASTSRTANYGYTF
.	.	TRBJ2-3	TRBV7-2	TGTGCCAGCAGCTTAGGTATAGGGGGAGATACGCAGTATTTT	CASSLGIGGDTQYF
.	.	TRBJ2-7	TRBV19	TGTGCCAGTAGTATAGGTAGTGCCTACGAGCAGTACTTC	CASSIGSAYEQYF
.	.	TRBJ2-7	TRBV5-1	TGCGCCAGCAGCTTCCCGGGCTACGAGCAGTACTTC	CASSFPGYEQYF
TRBD2	few	TRBJ2-7	TRBV30	TGTGCCTGGAGTGTATATCTCCTAGCGGGAGGGAGCGAGCAGTACTTC	CAWSVYLLAGGSEQYF
TRBD1	once	TRBJ1-1	TRBV19	TGTGCCAGTACGACACTCCCGGGACAGGGGATTAAGTACACTGAAGCTTTCTTT	CASTTLPGQGIKYTEAFF
.	.	TRBJ2-7	TRBV5-1	TGCGCCAGCAGCACCAGGGAACTCCGCTACGAGCAGTACTTC	CASSTRELRYEQYF
TRBD1	.	TRBJ2-7	TRBV5-1	TGCGCCAGCAGCTTAGACGGGACAGGGGTCTCCTACGAGCAGTACTTC	CASSLDGTGVSYEQYF
TRBD1	.	TRBJ1-2	TRBV28	TGTGCCAGCAGTAGGGGGACAGGGGGGTTTGGCTACACCTTC	CASSRGTGGFGYTF
.	.	TRBJ1-1	TRBV6-5	TGTGCCAGCAGGATTACAGAGAACACTGAAGCTTTCTTT	CASRITENTEAFF
.	.	TRBJ2-1	TRBV2	TGTGCCAGCAGTGTCGGGGCTATTAGCTCCTACAATGAGCAGTTCTTC	CASSVGAISSYNEQFF
.	.	TRBJ1-5	TRBV13	TGTGCCAGCAGCGCCCTCGCGGGGGCATCTAATAGCAATCAGCCCCAGCATTTT	CASSALAGASNSNQPQHF
TRBD1	once	TRBJ2-3	TRBV6-1	TGTGCCAGCAGGGAAATATCCACAGGGGAACCCACAGATACGCAGTATTTT	CASREISTGEPTDTQYF
.	.	TRBJ1-3	TRBV7-9	TGTGCCAGCAGCCGAGGACGGGACTCTGGAAACACCATATATTTT	CASSRGRDSGNTIYF
TRBD1	.	TRBJ1-2	TRBV16	TGTGCCAGCAGCCACCCCCCCGGGACAGCCTCCTATGGCTACACCTTC	CASSHPPGTASYGYTF
TRBD2	.	TRBJ2-1	TRBV28	TGTGCCAGCACACTAGCGGGAGGCCTGGAGGACAATGAGCAGTTCTTC	CASTLAGGLEDNEQFF
TRBD2	.	TRBJ2-2	TRBV28	TGTGCCAGCAGTTTTTGGCTAGCGGGAGTCACCGGGGAGCTGTTTTTT	CASSFWLAGVTGELFF
.	few	TRBJ2-5	TRBV7-2	TGTGCCAGCAGCGTTAGGTGGGAGACCCAGTACTTC	CASSVRWETQYF
TRBD1	.	TRBJ1-1	TRBV7-8	TGTGCCAGCAACCAGCTACAGGGGTTTGATGCTTTCTTT	CASNQLQGFDAFF